The T cell receptor (beta chain) under discussion was sequenced for a study of T cell clonality in common variable immunodeficiency. Both groups were predominantly of Caucasian heritage. Assay used: immunoSEQ multiplex PCR; TCRdb lists only in-frame clones, some missing. The table lists tens of thousands of clones, with no singletons. Study-wide results and limits: Patient heterogeneity in the CVID cohort limited correlations between repertoire features and clinical complications.

CDR1 and CDR2 from the germline V gene are MNHNS and SASEGT. V dropped 3 bases and J dropped 7 bases, with 16 bases sitting between them. The CDR3 runs 15 residues. A word on this clone: Its antigen is undetermined. The read gets to within 3 residues of the CDR3 end, and the germline J gene fills in the rest.

The chain employs TRBV6-1 and TRBJ1-5, with D maybe TRBD1 (5 bases). The TCR originated in a person aged 18 to 75 in good health. The material sequenced was peripheral blood mononuclear cells. The CDR3: CASSDVQGIGQPQHF. The CDR3 DNA, read in part, is TGTGCCAGCAGTGACGTCCAGGGAATCGGACAGCCC.